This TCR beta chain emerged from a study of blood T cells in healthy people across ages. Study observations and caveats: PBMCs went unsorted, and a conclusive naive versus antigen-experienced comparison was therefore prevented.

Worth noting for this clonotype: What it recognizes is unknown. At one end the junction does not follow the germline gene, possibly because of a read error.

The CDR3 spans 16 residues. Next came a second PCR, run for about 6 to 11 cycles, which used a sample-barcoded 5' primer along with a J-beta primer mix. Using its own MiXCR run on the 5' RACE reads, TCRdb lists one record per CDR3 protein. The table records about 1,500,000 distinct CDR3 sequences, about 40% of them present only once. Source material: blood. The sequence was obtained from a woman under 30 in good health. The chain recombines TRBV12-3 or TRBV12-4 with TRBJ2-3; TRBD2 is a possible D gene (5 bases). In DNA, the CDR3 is TGTGCCAGCAGTTTAGCCCTTATGGTGGGAGCAGATGCGCAGTATTTT. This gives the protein CASSLALMVGADAQYF.